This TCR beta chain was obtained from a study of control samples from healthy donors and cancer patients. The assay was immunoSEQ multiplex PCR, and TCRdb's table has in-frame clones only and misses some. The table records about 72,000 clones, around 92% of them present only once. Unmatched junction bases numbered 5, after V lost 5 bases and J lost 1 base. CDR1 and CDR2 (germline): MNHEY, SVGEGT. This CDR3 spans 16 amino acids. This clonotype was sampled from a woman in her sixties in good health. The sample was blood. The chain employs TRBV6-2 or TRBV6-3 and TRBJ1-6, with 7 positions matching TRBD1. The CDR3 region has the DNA TGTGCCAGCAGTGACCCGACAGGGTCCTATAATTCACCCCTCCACTTT. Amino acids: CASSDPTGSYNSPLHF.